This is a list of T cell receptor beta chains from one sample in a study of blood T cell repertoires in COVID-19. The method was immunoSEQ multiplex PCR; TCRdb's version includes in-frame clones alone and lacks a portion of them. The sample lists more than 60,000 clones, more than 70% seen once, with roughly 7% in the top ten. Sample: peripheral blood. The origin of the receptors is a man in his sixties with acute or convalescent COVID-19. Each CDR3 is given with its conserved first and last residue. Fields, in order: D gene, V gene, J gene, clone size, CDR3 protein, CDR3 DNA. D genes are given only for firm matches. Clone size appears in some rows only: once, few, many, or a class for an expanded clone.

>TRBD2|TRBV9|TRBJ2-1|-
CASSVTSGTNEQFF
TGTGCCAGCAGCGTCACTAGCGGCACTAATGAGCAGTTCTTC
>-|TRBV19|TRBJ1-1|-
CASSIQGIEAFF
TGTGCCAGTAGTATTCAGGGAATTGAAGCTTTCTTT
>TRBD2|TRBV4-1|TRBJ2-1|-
CASSQGVAAGQPNEQFF
TGCGCCAGCAGCCAAGGAGTTGCAGCGGGGCAGCCTAATGAGCAGTTCTTC
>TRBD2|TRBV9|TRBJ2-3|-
CASSVGSGALLNTQYF
TGTGCCAGCAGCGTAGGCAGCGGGGCCCTGTTAAATACGCAGTATTTT
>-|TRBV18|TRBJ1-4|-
CASSPGGGDEKLFF
TGTGCCAGCTCACCGGGAGGCGGGGATGAAAAACTGTTTTTT
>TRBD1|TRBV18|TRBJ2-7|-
CASSPTWTGAEQYF
TGTGCCAGCTCACCAACGTGGACAGGGGCCGAGCAGTACTTC
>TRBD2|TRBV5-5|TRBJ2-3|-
CASSLVAGGMGTQYF
TGTGCCAGCAGCTTGGTCGCCGGGGGGATGGGTACGCAGTATTTT
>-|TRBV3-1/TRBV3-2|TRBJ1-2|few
CASSQDLAPRGYTF
TGTGCCAGCAGCCAAGATCTTGCCCCCAGGGGCTACACCTTC
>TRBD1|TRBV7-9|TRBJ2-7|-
CASSIVGGQGVTYEQYF
TGTGCCAGCAGTATAGTAGGGGGACAGGGGGTAACCTACGAGCAGTACTTC
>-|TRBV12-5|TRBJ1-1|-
CASGSPPTVAEAFF
TGTGCTAGTGGTTCCCCCCCGACAGTAGCTGAAGCTTTCTTT
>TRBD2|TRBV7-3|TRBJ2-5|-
CASSPSGGEETQYF
TGTGCCAGCAGCCCTTCCGGGGGGGAAGAGACCCAGTACTTC
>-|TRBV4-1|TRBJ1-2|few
CASSPVVSAGRFYGYTF
TGCGCCAGCAGCCCGGTTGTCTCGGCAGGCAGGTTCTATGGCTACACCTTC
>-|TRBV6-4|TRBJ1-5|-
CASSVGGGQPQHF
TGTGCCAGCAGTGTGGGGGGGGGACAGCCCCAGCATTTT
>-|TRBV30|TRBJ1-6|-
CAWSIQGNSPLHF
TGTGCCTGGAGTATACAGGGTAATTCACCCCTCCACTTT
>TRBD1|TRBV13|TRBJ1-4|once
CASSQAGQEDEKLFF
TGTGCCAGCAGCCAAGCCGGACAGGAGGATGAAAAACTGTTTTTT
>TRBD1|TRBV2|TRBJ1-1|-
CASNRGTGGAFF
TGTGCCAGCAACCGGGGGACAGGTGGAGCTTTCTTT
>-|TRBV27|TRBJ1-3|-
CASSLSSRVSDTIYF
TGTGCCAGCAGTTTATCTAGCAGGGTTTCAGACACCATATATTTT
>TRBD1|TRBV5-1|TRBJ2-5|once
CASTEQGLQETQYF
TGCGCCAGCACGGAACAGGGGCTACAAGAGACCCAGTACTTC
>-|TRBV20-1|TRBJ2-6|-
CSASGHSQGGANVLTF
TGCAGTGCTAGTGGCCACTCCCAGGGAGGGGCCAACGTCCTGACTTTC
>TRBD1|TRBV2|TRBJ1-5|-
CASSLQGETQPQHF
TGTGCCAGCAGCCTACAGGGGGAAACTCAGCCCCAGCATTTT
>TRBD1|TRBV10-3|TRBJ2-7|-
CAISDLGTGGYEQYF
TGTGCCATCAGTGATCTCGGGACAGGGGGCTACGAGCAGTACTTC